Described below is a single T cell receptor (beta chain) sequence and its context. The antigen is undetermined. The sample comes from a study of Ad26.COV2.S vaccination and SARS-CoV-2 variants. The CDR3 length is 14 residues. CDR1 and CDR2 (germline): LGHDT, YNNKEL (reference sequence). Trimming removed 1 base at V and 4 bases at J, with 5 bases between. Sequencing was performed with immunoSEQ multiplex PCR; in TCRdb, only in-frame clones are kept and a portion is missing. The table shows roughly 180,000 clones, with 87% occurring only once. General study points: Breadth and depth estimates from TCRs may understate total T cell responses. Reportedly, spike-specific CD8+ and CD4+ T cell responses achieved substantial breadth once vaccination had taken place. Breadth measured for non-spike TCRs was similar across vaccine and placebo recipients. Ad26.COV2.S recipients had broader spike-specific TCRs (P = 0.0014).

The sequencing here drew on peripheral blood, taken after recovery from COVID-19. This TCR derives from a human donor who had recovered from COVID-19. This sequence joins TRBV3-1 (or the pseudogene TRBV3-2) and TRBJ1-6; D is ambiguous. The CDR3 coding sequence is TGTGCCAGCAGCCAAGGGGGTTATAATTCACCCCTCCACTTT. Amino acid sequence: CASSQGGYNSPLHF.